This TCR beta chain is drawn from a study of radiotherapy plus CTLA-4 blockade in lung cancer. Whole-study findings and limits: In blood, tumor-derived TCR clones expanded after radiotherapy plus ipilimumab.

By its share, this clone is medium-sized (0.01 to 0.1%). What it binds is unknown. Using immunoSEQ multiplex PCR, the repertoire was profiled, and TCRdb retains in-frame clones only, with some absent. This sample has tens of thousands of clones, with around nine tenths found just once. CDR3 length: 13 residues. Germline CDR1 is MDHEN and CDR2 is SYDVKM. V gave up 6 bases and J gave up 7 bases; unmatched junction bases: 0. The clonotype comes from a human donor with non-small cell lung cancer whose response to radiotherapy plus ipilimumab could not be evaluated. The sample in question was peripheral blood, obtained from a patient treated with radiotherapy plus ipilimumab. The chain uses TRBV28 and TRBJ2-1, with 13 nucleotides matching TRBD2. CDR3 in DNA: TGTGCCAGCAGACTAGCGGGAGGGAATGAGCAGTTCTTC. This translates into CASRLAGGNEQFF.